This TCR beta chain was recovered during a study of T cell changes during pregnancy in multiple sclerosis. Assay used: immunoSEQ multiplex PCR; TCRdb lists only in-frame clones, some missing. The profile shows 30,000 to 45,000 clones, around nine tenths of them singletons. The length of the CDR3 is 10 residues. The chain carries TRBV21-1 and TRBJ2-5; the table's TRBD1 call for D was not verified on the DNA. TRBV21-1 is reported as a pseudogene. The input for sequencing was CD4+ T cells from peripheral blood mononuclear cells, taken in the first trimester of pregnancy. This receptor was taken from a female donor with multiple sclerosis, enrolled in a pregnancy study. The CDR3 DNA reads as TGTGCCATCCCCCGGGACAGGAAGTACTTC. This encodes CAIPRDRKYF.